This T cell receptor (beta chain) was retrieved from a study of cytomegalovirus exposure and HLA in healthy donors. Study-wide findings and caveats: Analyses of presence and absence presupposed an approximately uniform sequencing depth across donors. A later analysis reportedly found that, within productive TCRs, an Asian-associated ancestry cluster had fewer N-insertions than the mean observed across the roughly 700 donors. An analysis that was carried out later associated approximately 15,000 TCR beta sequences with HLA alleles at 0.05 false discovery rate.

Trimming removed 11 bases from V and 3 bases from J, with 17 bases in between. Germline-derived CDR1 and CDR2 are MNHNS and SASEGT. The CDR3 is made up of 13 amino acids. Notes on this clone: No antigen is known for it.

Researchers ran the PCR with 60 Vbeta and 13 Jbeta primers. This table comes from immunoSEQ multiplex PCR, and its TCRdb copy is limited to in-frame clones, with some not included. The sample shows 99,000 or so clones, roughly 79% of them seen only once. Source material: PBMCs. The gene calls are TRBV6-1 and TRBJ2-7, with a weak D call TRBD2 (5 bases). The TCR comes from a man between 35 and 55 years old in good health and CMV-seronegative. The CDR3 spells CACRRRDFYEQYF. CDR3 nucleotide sequence: TGTGCCTGTCGCCGACGGGATTTCTACGAGCAGTACTTC.